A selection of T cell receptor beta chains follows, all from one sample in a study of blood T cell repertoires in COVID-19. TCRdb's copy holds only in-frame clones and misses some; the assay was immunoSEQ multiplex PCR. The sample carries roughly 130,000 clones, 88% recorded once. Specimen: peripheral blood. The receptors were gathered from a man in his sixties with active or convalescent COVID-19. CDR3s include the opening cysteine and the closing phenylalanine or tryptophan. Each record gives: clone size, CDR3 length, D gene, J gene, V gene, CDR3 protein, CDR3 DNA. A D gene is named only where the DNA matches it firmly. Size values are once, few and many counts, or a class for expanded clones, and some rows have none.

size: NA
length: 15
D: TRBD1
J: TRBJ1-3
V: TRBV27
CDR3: CASSFRQGSGNTIYF
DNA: TGTGCCAGCAGTTTCCGACAGGGGAGTGGAAACACCATATATTTT

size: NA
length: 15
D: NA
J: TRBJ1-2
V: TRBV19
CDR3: CASSSPGRGAYGYTF
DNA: TGTGCCAGTAGTAGCCCTGGCAGGGGAGCCTATGGCTACACCTTC

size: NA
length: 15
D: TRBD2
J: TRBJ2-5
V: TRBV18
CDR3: CASSPLGTSQETQYF
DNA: TGTGCCAGCTCACCGCTTGGGACTAGCCAAGAGACCCAGTACTTC

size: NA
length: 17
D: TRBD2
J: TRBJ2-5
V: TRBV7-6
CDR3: CASSLRGERGKGETQYF
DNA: TGTGCCAGCAGCTTAAGAGGGGAGCGGGGAAAAGGAGAGACCCAGTACTTC

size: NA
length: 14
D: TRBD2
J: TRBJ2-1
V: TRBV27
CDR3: CASKREANFDEQFF
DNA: TGTGCCAGCAAGCGGGAGGCTAATTTTGATGAGCAGTTCTTC

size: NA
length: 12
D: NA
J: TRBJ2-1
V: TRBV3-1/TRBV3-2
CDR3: CASSPGRTMPFF
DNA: TGTGCCAGCAGCCCTGGGAGGACCATGCCGTTCTTC

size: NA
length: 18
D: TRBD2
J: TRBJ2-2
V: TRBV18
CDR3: CASRTSVEFSANTGELFF
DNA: TGTGCCAGCCGAACTAGCGTAGAGTTTTCCGCGAACACCGGGGAGCTGTTTTTT

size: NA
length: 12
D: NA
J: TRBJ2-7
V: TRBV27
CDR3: CASGRSSYEQYF
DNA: TGTGCCAGCGGCCGGAGCTCCTACGAGCAGTACTTC

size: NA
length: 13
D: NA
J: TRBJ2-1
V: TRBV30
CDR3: CAWRQQGYNEQFF
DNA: TGTGCCTGGAGGCAACAGGGATACAATGAGCAGTTCTTC

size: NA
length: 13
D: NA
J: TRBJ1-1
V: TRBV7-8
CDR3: CASSLTGNTEAFF
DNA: TGTGCCAGCAGCTTAACAGGGAACACTGAAGCTTTCTTT

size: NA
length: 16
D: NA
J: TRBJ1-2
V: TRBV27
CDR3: CASSLSLSTSNYGYTF
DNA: TGTGCCAGCAGTTTATCCCTAAGTACGTCTAACTATGGCTACACCTTC

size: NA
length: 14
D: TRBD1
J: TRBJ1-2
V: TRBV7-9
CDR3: CASSPGTGYYGYTF
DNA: TGTGCCAGCAGCCCTGGGACAGGGTACTATGGCTACACCTTC

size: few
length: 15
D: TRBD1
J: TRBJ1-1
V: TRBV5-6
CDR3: CASSYGRQGAREAFF
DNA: TGTGCCAGCAGCTATGGCCGACAGGGGGCTCGTGAAGCTTTCTTT

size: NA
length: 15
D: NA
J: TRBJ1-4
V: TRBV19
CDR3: CASSTRTAYNEKLFF
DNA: TGTGCCAGTAGTACCAGGACAGCGTATAATGAAAAACTGTTTTTT

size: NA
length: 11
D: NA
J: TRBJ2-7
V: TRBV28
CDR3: CASSFRDEQYF
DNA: TGTGCCAGCAGTTTTCGCGACGAGCAGTACTTC

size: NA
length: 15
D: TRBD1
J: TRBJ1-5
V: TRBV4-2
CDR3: CASSPNRGSNQPQHF
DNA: TGTGCCAGCAGCCCAAACAGGGGGTCGAATCAGCCCCAGCATTTT

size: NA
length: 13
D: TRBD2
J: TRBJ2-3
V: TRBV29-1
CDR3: CSVVRTSGNTQYF
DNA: TGCAGCGTAGTAAGGACTAGCGGCAATACGCAGTATTTT

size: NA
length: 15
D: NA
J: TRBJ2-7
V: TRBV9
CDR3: CASSVGEGPSGEQYF
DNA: TGTGCCAGCAGCGTAGGAGAGGGCCCCTCGGGCGAGCAGTACTTC

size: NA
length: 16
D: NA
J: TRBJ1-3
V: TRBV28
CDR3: CASSPLGAFSGNTIYF
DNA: TGTGCCAGCAGTCCCTTGGGGGCCTTCTCTGGAAACACCATATATTTT

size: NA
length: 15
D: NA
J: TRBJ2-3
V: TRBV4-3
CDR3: CASSQARRRADTQYF
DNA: TGCGCCAGCAGCCAAGCTCGTAGGAGGGCAGATACGCAGTATTTT

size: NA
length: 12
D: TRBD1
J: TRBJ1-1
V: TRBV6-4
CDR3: CASKQGGTEAFF
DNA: TGTGCCAGCAAACAGGGGGGGACTGAAGCTTTCTTT

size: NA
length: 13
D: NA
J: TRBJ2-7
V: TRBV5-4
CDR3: CASSLRETYEQYF
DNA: TGTGCCAGCAGCTTGCGGGAGACCTACGAGCAGTACTTC

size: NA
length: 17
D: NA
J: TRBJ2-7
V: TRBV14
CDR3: CASSSDGKLTLPYEQYF
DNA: TGTGCCAGCAGCTCGGACGGGAAGCTGACTTTGCCCTACGAGCAGTACTTC

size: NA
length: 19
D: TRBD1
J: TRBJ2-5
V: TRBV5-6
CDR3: CASSSPGTVGGLYQETQYF
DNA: TGTGCCAGCAGCTCACCTGGGACAGTAGGGGGTCTGTACCAAGAGACCCAGTACTTC

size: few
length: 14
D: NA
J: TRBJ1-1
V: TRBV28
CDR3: CASSPIRGYTEAFF
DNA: TGTGCCAGCAGTCCCATAAGGGGATACACTGAAGCTTTCTTT

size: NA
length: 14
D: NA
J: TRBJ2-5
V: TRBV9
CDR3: CASSSTWGEETQYF
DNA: TGTGCCAGCAGCTCTACCTGGGGGGAGGAGACCCAGTACTTC

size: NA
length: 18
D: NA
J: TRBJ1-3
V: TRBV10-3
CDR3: CAISGLPDSPFSGNTIYF
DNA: TGTGCCATCAGTGGTTTGCCGGACAGTCCTTTCTCTGGAAACACCATATATTTT

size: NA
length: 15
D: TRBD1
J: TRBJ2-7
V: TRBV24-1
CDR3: CATSDGGQGAGEQYF
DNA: TGTGCCACCAGTGACGGCGGACAGGGGGCAGGAGAGCAGTACTTC

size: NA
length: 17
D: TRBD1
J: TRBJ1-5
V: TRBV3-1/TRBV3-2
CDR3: CASSQAPSTGVGQPQHF
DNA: TGTGCCAGCAGCCAAGCACCTTCTACAGGGGTGGGGCAGCCCCAGCATTTT